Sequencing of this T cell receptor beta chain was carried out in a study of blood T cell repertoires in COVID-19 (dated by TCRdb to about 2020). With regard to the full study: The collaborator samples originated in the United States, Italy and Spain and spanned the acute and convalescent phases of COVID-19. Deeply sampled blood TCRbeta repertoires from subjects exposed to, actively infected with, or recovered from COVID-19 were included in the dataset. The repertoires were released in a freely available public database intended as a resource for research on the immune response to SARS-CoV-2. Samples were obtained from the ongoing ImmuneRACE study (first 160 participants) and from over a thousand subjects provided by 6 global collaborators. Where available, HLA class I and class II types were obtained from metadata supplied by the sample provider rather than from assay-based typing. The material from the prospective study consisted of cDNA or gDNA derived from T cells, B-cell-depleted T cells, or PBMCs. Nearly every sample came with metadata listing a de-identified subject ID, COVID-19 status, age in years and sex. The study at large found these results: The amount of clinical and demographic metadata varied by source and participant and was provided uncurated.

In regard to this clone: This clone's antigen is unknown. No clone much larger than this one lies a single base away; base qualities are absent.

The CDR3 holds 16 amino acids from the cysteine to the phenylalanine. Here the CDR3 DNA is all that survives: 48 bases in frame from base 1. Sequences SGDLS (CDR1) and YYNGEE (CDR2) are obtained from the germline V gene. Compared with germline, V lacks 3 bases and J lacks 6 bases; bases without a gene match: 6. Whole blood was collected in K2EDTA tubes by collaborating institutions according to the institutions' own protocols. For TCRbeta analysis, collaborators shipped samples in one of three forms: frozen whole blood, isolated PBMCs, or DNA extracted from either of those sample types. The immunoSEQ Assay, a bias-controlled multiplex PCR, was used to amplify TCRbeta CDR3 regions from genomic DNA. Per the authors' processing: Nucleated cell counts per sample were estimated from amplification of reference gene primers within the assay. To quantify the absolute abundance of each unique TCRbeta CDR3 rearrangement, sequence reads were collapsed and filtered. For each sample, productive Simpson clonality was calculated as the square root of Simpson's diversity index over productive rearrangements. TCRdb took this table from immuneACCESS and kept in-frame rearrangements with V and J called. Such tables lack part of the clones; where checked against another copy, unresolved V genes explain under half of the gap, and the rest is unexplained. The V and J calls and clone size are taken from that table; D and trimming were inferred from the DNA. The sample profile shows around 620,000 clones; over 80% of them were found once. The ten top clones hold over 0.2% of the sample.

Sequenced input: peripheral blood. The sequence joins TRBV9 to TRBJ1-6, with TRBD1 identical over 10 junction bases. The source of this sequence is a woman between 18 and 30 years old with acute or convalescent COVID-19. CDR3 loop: CASSARGDRGNSPLHF. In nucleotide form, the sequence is TGTGCCAGCAGCGCGAGGGGGGACAGGGGTAATTCACCCCTCCACTTT.